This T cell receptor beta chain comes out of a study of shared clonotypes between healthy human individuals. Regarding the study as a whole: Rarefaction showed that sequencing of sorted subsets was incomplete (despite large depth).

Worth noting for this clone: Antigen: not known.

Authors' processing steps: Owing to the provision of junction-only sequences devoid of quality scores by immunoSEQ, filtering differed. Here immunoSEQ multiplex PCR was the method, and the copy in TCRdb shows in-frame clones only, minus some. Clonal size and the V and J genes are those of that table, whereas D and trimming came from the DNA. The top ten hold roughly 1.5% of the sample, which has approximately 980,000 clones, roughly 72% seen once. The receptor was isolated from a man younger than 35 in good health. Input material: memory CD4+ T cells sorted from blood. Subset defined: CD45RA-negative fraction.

The CDR3 DNA is TGTGCCAGCAGTTTGGGCCGGTATGGCTACACCTTC. Translating it yields CASSLGRYGYTF. This sequence joins TRBV28 and TRBJ1-2, with D uncertain. Looked up from germline, CDR1 is MDHEN and CDR2 is SYDVKM. V lost 3 bases and J lost 5, with 7 bases in between. The CDR3 runs 12 residues.